This TCR beta chain is from a study of blood T cells in healthy people across ages. The count of this clonotype is one. Every sample gave at least 6 micrograms of total RNA when it was extracted. Then a second PCR, running roughly 7 to 11 cycles, was carried out with a sample-barcoded 5' primer and a J-beta primer mix. TCRdb passed the 5' RACE reads through MiXCR, listing each CDR3 protein once. The sample lists over a million distinct CDR3 sequences, 40% to 50% occurring once. The CDR3 contains 13 residues. Trimming at V came to 8 bases and at J to 4 bases, leaving 4 bases not matched to a gene. The V gene's germline CDR1 is MDHEN and CDR2 SYDVKM.

The clonotype originates from a woman aged 60 to 75 in good health. The V and J genes are TRBV28 and TRBJ2-2; 7 nucleotides agree with TRBD2. Sequencing was carried out using blood. CDR3 DNA sequence: TGTGCCAGCCAGCGGGGTTGCACCGGGGAGCTGTTTTTT. It specifies CASQRGCTGELFF. Full variable domain (remainder filled in from reference TRBV28 and TRBJ2-2): DVKVTQSSRYLVKRTGEKVFLECVQDMDHENMFWYRQDPGLGLRLIYFSYDVKMKEKGDIPEGYSVSREKKERFSLILESASTNQTSMYLCASQRGCTGELFFGEGSRLTVL.